This T cell receptor (beta chain) appears in the sequencing data of a study of glioma-infiltrating T cells. Points from the study as a whole: CDR3 overlap between tissue and blood was very small.

Using RNA template, CDR3s of TCR alpha and beta were amplified with iRepertoire arm-PCR. Tissue mRNA or PBMC total RNA, roughly 85-450 ng, went into one-step reverse transcription and amplification. MiXCR, run by TCRdb on the multiplex PCR reads, gives a single entry per CDR3 protein. The sample includes approximately 110,000 distinct CDR3 sequences, 23% seen only once; the top ten take approximately 16%. Per the germline V gene, CDR1 is SGHRS and CDR2 is YFSETQ. The CDR3 covers 15 residues. Trimming took 4 bases from V and 1 from J; bases not matched to a gene: 3. Comments on this clonotype: Its cognate antigen is unknown.

Sequencing used glioma tissue, nonneoplastic brain tissue, or PBMCs (not recorded which). The rearrangement uses TRBV5-1 and TRBJ2-3; 10 nucleotides match TRBD2. This clonotype originated in a human donor with low-grade glioma or glioblastoma, undergoing nonglioma brain surgery, or in good health (not recorded which). DNA for the CDR3: TGCGCCAGCAGCGCTAGCGGGAGTGGCACAGATACGCAGTATTTT. Encoded protein: CASSASGSGTDTQYF.